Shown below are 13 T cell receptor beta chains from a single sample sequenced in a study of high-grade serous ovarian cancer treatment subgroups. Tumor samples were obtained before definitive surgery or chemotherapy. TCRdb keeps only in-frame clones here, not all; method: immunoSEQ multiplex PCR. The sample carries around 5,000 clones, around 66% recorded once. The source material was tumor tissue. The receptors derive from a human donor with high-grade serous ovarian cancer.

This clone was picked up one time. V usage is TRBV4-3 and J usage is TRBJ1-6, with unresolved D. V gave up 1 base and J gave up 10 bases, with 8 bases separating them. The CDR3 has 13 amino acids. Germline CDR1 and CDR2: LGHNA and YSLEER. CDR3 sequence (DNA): TGCGCCAGCAGCCAAGGAAAGCGATCACCCCTCCACTTT. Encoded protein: CASSQGKRSPLHF.

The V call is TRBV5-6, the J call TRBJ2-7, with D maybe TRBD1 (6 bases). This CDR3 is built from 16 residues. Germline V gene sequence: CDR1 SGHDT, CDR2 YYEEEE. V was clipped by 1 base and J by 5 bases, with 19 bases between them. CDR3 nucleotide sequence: TGTGCCAGCAGCTTGCGCCAGGGGAGCACTTGGCACGAGCAGTACTTC. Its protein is CASSLRQGSTWHEQYF.

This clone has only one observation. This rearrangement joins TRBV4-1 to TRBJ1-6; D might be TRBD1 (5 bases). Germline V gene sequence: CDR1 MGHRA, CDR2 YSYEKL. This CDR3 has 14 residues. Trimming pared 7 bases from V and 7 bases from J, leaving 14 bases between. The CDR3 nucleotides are TGCGCCAGCAACTCGGACACCTTCAATTCACCCCTCCACTTT. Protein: CASNSDTFNSPLHF.

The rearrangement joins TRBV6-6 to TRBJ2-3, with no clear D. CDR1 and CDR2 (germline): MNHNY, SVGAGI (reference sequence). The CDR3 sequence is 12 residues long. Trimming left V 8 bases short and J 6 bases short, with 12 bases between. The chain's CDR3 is CASGFGVDTQYF. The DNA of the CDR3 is TGTGCCAGCGGATTCGGCGTGGATACGCAGTATTTT.

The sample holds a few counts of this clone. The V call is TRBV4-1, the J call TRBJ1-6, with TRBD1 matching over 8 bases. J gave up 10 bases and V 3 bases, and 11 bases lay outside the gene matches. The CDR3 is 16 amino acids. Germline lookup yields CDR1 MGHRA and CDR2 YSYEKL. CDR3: CASSHPPGQVQSPLHF. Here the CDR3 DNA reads TGCGCCAGCAGCCACCCGCCGGGACAGGTACAATCACCCCTCCACTTT.

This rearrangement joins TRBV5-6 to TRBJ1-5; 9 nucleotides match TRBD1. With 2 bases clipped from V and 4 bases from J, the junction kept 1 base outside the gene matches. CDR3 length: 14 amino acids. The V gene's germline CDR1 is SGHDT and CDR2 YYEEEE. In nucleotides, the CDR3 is TGTGCCAGCAGCTTTGGACAGGGGAATCAGCCCCAGCATTTT. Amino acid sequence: CASSFGQGNQPQHF.

CDR3 protein: CASSPVAGGREQFF. CDR3 sequence (DNA): TGTGCCAGCAGCCCCGTAGCGGGGGGGCGTGAGCAGTTCTTC. The chain couples TRBV5-8 to TRBJ2-1; 11 bases are shared with TRBD2. Germline V gives CDR1 SGHTS, CDR2 YDEGEE. The V gene end was trimmed by 4 bases and the J gene end by 9 bases; junction bases not matched to a gene: 6. There are 14 residues in the CDR3. Filled out from reference TRBV5-8 and TRBJ2-1, the complete variable domain reads EAGVTQSPTHLIKTRGQQATLRCSPISGHTSVYWYQQALGLGLQFLLWYDEGEERNRGNFPPRFSGRQFPNYSSELNVNALELEDSALYLCASSPVAGGREQFFGPGTRLTVL.

The CDR3 region has the DNA TGTGCCAGCAGTTTTGGAGGGGAATCCTACGAGCAGTACTTC. It yields the protein CASSFGGESYEQYF. The chain uses TRBV28 and TRBJ2-7; a weak D match, TRBD2 (6 bases). There are 14 residues in the CDR3. V gave up 3 bases and J gave up 1 base, with 10 bases separating them. Germline-derived CDR1 and CDR2 are MDHEN and SYDVKM.

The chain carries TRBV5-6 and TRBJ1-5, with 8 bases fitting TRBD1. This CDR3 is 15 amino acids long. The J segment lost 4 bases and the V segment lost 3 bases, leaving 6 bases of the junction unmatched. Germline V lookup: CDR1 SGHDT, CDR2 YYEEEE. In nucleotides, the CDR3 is TGTGCCAGCAGCTCGTGGACAGGGCCTAATCAGCCCCAGCATTTT. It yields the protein CASSSWTGPNQPQHF.

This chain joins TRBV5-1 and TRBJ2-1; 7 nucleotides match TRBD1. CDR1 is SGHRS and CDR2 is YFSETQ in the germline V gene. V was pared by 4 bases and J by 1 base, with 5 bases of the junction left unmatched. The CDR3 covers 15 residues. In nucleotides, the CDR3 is TGCGCCAGCAGCCCCGACAGGGTGTCCTACAATGAGCAGTTCTTC. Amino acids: CASSPDRVSYNEQFF.

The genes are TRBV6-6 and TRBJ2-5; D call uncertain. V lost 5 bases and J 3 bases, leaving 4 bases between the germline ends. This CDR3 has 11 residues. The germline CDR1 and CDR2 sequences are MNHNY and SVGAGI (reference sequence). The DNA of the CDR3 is TGTGCCAGCAGTCCGAAAGAGACCCAGTACTTC. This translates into CASSPKETQYF.

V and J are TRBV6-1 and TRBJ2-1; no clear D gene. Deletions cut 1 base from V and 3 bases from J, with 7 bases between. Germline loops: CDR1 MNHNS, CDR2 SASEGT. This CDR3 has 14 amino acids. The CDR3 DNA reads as TGTGCCAGCAGTGAAGGGATGGACTACAATGAGCAGTTCTTC. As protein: CASSEGMDYNEQFF.

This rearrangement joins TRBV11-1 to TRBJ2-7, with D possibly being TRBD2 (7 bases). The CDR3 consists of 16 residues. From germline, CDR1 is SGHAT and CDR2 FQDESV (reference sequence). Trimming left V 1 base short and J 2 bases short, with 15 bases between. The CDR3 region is CASSLEGGGRPYEQYF. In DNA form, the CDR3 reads TGTGCCAGCAGCTTAGAGGGAGGGGGGAGACCCTACGAGCAGTACTTC.